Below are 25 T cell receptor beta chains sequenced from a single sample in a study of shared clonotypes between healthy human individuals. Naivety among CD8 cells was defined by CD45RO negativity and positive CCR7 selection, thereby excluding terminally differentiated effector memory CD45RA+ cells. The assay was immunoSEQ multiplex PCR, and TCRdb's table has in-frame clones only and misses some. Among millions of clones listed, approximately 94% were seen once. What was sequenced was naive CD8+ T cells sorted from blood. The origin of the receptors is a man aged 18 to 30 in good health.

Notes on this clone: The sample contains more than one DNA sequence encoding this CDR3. The CDR3 loop reads CASSFRGGNTEAFF. The CDR3 nucleotides read TGTGCCAGCAGTTTCAGGGGAGGGAACACTGAAGCTTTCTTT. The J gene is TRBJ1-1, the V gene TRBV28; weak D call: TRBD1 (6 bases). Trimming stripped 3 bases from V and 1 base from J, with 9 bases between. The germline V gene encodes CDR1 MDHEN and CDR2 SYDVKM. This CDR3 region has 14 residues.

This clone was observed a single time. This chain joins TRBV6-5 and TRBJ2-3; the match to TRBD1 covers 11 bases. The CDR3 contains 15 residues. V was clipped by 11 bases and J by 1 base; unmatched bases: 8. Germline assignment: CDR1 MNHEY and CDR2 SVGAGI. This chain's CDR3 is CASGTGGIGTDTQYF. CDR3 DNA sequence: TGTGCCTCCGGGACAGGGGGGATTGGCACAGATACGCAGTATTTT.

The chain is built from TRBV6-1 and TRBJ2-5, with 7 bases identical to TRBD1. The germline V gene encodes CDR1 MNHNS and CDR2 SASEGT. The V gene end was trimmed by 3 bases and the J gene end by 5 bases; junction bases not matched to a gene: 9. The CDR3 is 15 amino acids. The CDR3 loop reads CASSEENRGWETQYF. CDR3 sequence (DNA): TGTGCCAGCAGTGAGGAAAACAGGGGCTGGGAGACCCAGTACTTC.

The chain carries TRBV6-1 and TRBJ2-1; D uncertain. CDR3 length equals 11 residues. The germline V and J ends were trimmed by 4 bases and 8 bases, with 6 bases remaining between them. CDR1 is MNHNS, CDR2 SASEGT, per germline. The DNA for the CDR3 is TGTGCCAGCAGTGGGCTGGATGAGCAGTTCTTC. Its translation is CASSGLDEQFF.

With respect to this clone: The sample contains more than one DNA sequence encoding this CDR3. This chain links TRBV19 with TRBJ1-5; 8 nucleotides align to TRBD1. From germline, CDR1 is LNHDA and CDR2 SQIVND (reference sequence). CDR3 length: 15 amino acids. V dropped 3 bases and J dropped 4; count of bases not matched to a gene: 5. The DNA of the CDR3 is TGTGCCAGTAGTATCTCTCAGGGGGCGAATCAGCCCCAGCATTTT. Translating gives CASSISQGANQPQHF.

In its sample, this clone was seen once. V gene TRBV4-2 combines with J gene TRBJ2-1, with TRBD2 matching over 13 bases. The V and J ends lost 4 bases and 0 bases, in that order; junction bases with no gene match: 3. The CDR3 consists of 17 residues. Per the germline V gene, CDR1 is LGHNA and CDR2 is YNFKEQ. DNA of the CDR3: TGTGCCAGCAGCCGGGGACTAGCGGGGAGCTCCTACAATGAGCAGTTCTTC. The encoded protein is CASSRGLAGSSYNEQFF.

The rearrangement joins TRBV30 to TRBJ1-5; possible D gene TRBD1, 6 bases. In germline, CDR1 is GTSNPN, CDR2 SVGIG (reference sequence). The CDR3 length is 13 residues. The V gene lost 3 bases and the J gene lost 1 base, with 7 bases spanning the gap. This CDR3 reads CAWSQGSNQPQHF. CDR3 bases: TGTGCCTGGAGCCAGGGGAGCAATCAGCCCCAGCATTTT.

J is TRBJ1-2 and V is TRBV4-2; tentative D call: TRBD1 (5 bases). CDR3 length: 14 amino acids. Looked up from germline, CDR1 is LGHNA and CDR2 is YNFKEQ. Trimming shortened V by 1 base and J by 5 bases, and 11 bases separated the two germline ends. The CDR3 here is CASSQVEGTYGYTF. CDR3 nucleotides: TGTGCCAGCAGCCAAGTTGAGGGGACTTATGGCTACACCTTC.

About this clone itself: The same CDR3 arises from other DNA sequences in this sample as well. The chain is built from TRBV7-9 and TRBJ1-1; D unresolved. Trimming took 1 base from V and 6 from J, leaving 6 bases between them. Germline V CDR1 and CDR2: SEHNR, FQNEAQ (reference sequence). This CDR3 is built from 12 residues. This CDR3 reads CASSLGAAEAFF. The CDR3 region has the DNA TGTGCCAGCAGCTTAGGGGCAGCTGAAGCTTTCTTT.

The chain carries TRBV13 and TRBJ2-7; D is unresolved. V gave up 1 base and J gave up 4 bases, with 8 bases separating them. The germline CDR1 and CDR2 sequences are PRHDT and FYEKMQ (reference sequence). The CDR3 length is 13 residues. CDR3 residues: CASSLARTYEQYF. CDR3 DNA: TGTGCCAGCAGCTTAGCACGGACGTACGAGCAGTACTTC.

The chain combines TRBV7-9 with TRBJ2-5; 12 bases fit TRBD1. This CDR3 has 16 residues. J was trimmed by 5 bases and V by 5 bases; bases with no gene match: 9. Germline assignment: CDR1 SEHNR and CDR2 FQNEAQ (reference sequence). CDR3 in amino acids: CASSGTRDRGLETQYF. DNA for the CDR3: TGTGCCAGCAGCGGAACCCGGGACAGGGGGCTCGAGACCCAGTACTTC.

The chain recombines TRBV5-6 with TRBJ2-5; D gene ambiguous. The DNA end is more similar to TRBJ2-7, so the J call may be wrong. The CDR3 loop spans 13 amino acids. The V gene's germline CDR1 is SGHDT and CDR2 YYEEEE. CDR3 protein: CASSLAPAYEQYF. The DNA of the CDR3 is TGTGCCAGCAGCTTGGCCCCGGCCTACGAGCAGTACTTC.

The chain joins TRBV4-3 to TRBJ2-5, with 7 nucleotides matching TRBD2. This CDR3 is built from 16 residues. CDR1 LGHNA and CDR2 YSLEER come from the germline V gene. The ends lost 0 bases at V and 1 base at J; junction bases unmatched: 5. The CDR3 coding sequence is TGCGCCAGCAGCCAAGATAGGGAGGGCTCCCAAGAGACCCAGTACTTC. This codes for CASSQDREGSQETQYF.

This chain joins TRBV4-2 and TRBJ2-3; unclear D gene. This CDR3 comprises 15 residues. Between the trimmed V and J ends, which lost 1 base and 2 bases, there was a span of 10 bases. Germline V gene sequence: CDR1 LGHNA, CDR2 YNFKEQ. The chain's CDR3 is CASSQAYRSTDTQYF. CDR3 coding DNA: TGTGCCAGCAGCCAAGCCTACAGATCCACAGATACGCAGTATTTT.

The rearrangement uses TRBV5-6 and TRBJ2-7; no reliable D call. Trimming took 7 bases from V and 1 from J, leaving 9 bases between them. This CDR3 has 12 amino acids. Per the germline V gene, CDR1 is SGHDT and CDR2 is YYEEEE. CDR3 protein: CASHSLSYEQYF. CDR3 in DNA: TGTGCCAGCCACTCTCTTTCCTACGAGCAGTACTTC.

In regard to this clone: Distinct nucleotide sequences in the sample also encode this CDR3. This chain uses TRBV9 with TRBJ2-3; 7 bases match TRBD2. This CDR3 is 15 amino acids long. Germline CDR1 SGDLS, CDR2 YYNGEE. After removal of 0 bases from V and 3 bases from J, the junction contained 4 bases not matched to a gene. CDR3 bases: TGTGCCAGCAGCGTAGCGGGAGGAGGAACAGATACGCAGTATTTT. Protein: CASSVAGGGTDTQYF.

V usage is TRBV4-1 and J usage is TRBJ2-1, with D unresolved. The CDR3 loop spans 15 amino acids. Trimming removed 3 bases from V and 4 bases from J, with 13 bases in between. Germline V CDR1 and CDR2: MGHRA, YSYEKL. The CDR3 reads CASSQGNNGYNEQFF. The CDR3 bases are TGCGCCAGCAGCCAGGGAAATAATGGGTACAATGAGCAGTTCTTC.

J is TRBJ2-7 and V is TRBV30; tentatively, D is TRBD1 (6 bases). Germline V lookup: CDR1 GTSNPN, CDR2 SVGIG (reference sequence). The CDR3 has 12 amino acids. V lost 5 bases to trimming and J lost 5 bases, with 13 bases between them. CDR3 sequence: CAWGRQADEQYF. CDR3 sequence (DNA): TGTGCCTGGGGGCGACAGGCCGACGAGCAGTACTTC.

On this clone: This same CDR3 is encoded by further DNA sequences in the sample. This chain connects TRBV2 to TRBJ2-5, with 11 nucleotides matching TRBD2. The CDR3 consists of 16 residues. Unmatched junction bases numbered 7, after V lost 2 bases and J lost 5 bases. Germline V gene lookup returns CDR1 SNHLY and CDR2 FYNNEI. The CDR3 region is CASSESLAGGEETQYF. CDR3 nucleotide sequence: TGTGCCAGCAGTGAAAGTCTAGCGGGGGGTGAGGAGACCCAGTACTTC.

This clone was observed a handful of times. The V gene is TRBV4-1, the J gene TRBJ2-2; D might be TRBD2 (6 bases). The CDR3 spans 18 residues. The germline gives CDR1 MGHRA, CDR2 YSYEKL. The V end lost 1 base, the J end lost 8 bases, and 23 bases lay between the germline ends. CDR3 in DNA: TGCGCCAGCAGCCAAGGAGATAAGCGGGTCCCCGTTAGGGGGGAGCTGTTTTTT. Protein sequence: CASSQGDKRVPVRGELFF.

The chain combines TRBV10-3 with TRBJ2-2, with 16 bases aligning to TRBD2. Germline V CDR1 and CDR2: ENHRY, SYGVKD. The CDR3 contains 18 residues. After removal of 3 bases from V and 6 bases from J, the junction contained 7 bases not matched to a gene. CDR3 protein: CAISDPGLAGGSPGELFF. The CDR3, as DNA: TGTGCCATCAGTGACCCGGGACTAGCGGGAGGGTCCCCCGGGGAGCTGTTTTTT.

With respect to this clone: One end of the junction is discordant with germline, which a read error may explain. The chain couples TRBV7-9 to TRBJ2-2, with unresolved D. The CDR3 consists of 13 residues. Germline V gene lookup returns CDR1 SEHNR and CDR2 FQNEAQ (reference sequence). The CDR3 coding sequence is TGCACCCGCTCCCTACAGAACACCGGGGAGCTGTTTTTT. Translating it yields CTRSLQNTGELFF.

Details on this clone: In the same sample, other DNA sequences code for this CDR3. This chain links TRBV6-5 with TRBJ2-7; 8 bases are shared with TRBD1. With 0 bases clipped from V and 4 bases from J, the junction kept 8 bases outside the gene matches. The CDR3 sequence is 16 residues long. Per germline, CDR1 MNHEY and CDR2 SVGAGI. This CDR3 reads CASSYSVGQGLYEQYF. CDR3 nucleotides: TGTGCCAGCAGTTACTCGGTAGGACAGGGATTGTACGAGCAGTACTTC.

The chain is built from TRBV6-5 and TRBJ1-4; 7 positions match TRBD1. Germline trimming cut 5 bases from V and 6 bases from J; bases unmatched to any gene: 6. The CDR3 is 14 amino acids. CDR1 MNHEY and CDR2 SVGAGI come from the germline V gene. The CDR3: CASSLRQGYEKLFF. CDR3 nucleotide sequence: TGTGCCAGCAGTCTGCGACAGGGCTATGAAAAACTGTTTTTT.

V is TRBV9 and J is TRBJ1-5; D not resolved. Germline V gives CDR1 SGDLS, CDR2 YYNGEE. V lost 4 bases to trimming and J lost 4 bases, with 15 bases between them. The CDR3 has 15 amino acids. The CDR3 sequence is CASSLTPEGNQPQHF. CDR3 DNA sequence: TGTGCCAGCAGCCTCACCCCAGAGGGAAATCAGCCCCAGCATTTT.